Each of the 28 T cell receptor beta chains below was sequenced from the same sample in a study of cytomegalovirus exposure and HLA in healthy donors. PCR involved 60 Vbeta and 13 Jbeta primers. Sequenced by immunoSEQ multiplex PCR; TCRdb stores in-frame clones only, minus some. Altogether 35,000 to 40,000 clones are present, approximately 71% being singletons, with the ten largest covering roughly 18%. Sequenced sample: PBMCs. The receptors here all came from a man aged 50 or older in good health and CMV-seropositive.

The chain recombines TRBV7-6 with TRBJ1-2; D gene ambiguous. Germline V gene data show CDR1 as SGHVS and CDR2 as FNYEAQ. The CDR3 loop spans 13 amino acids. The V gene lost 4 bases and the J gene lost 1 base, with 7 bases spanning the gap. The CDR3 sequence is CASSSPGNYGYTF. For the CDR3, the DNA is TGTGCCAGCAGCTCCCCCGGTAACTATGGCTACACCTTC. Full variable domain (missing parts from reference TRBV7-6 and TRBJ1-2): GAGVSQSPRYKVTKRGQDVALRCDPISGHVSLYWYRQALGQGPEFLTYFNYEAQQDKSGLPNDRFSAERPEGSISTLTIQRTEQRDSAMYRCASSSPGNYGYTFGSGTRLTVV.

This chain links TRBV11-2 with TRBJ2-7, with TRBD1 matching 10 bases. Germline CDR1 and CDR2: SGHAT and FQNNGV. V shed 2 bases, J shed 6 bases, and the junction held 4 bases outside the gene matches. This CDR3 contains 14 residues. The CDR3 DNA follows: TGTGCCAGCAGCTTAAGGGGACAGGGGATCGAGCAGTACTTC. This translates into CASSLRGQGIEQYF.

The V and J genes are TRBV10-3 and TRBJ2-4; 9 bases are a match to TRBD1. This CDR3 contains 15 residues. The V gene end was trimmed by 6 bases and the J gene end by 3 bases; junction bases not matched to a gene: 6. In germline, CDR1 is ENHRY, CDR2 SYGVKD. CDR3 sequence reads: CAISPGQGSKNIQYF. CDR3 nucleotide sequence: TGTGCCATCAGCCCCGGACAGGGGAGCAAAAACATTCAGTACTTC.

The CDR3 sequence: CASSSPGTGGTGELFF. CDR3 DNA: TGTGCCAGCAGTTCACCCGGGACAGGGGGGACCGGGGAGCTGTTTTTT. The chain joins TRBV25-1 to TRBJ2-2, with TRBD1 identical over 11 bases. Unmatched junction bases numbered 7, after V lost 5 bases and J lost 5 bases. The CDR3 spans 16 residues. Germline values: CDR1 MGHDK, CDR2 SYGVNS.

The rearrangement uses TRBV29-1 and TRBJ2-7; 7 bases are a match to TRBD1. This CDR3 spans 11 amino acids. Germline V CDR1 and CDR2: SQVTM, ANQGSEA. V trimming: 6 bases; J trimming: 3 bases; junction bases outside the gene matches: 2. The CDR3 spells CSVGQNYEQYF. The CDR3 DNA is TGCAGCGTGGGACAGAACTACGAGCAGTACTTC.

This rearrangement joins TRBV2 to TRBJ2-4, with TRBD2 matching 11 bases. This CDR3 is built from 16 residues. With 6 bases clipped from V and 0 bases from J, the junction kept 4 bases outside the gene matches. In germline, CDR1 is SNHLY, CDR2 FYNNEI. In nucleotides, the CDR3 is TGTGCCAGCAGGCGACTAGCGGGGCAAGCCAAAAACATTCAGTACTTC. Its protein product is CASRRLAGQAKNIQYF.

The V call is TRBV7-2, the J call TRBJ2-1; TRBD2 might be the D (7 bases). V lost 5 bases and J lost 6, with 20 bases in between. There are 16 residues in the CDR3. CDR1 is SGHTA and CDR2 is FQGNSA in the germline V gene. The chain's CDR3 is CASSMAAGARGNEQFF. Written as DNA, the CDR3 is TGTGCCAGCAGCATGGCGGCGGGGGCCCGGGGCAATGAGCAGTTCTTC. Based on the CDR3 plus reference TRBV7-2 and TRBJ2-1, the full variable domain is GAGVSQSPSNKVTEKGKDVELRCDPISGHTALYWYRQSLGQGLEFLIYFQGNSAPDKSGLPSDRFSAERTGGSVSTLTIQRTQQEDSAVYLCASSMAAGARGNEQFFGPGTRLTVL.

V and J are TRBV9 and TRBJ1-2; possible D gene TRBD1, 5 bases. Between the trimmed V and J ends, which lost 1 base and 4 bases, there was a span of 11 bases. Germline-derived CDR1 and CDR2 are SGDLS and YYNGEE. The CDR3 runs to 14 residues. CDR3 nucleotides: TGTGCCAGCAGCGTATCCGGGGGGTCCTATGGCTACACCTTC. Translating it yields CASSVSGGSYGYTF.

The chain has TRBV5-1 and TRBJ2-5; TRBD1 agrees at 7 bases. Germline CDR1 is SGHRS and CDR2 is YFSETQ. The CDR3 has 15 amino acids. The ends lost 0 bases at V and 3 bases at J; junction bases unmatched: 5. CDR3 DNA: TGCGCCAGCAGCTTGGGGCAGACAGGGAAAGAGACCCAGTACTTC. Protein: CASSLGQTGKETQYF. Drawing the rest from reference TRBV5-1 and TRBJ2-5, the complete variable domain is KAGVTQTPRYLIKTRGQQVTLSCSPISGHRSVSWYQQTPGQGLQFLFEYFSETQRNKGNFPGRFSGRQFSNSRSEMNVSTLELGDSALYLCASSLGQTGKETQYFGPGTRLLVL.

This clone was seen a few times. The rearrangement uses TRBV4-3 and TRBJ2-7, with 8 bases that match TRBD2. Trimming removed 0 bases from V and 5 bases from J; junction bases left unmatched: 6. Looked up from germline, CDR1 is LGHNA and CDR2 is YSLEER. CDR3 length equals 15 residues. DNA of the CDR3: TGCGCCAGCAGCCAAGAAGCGGGAGTAACCCACGAGCAGTACTTC. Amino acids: CASSQEAGVTHEQYF.

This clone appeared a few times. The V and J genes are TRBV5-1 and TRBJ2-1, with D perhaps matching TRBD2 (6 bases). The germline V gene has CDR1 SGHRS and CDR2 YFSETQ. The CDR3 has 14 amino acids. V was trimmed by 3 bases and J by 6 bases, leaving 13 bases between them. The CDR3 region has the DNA TGCGCCAGCAGCTATGGAGGGGACGTCAATGAGCAGTTCTTC. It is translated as CASSYGGDVNEQFF.

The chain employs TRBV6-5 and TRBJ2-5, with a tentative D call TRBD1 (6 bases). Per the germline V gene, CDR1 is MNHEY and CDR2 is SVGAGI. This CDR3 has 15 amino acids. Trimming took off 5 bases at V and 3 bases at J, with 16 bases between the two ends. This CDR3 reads CASSPLGAGEETQYF. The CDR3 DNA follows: TGTGCCAGCAGTCCTCTGGGGGCAGGGGAAGAGACCCAGTACTTC.

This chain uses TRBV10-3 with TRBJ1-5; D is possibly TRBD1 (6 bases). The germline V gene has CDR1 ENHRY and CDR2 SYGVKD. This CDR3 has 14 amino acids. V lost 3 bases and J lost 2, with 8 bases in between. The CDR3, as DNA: TGTGCCATCAGTGACCCAGGGGGCAATCAGCCCCAGCATTTT. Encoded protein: CAISDPGGNQPQHF.

This CDR3 is CASSPGTDQPQHF. The CDR3 bases are TGTGCCAGCTCACCAGGGACAGACCAGCCCCAGCATTTT. The chain uses TRBV18 and TRBJ1-5; 7 bases align to TRBD1. The CDR3 spans 13 residues. The germline gives CDR1 KGHSH, CDR2 LQKENI. J lost 7 bases, V lost 2 bases, and 2 bases had no gene match.

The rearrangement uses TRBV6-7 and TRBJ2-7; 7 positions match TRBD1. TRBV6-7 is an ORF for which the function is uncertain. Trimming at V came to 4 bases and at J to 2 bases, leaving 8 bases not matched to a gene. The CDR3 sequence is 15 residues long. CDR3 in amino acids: CASSLGGIGPYEQYF. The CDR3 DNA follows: TGTGCCAGCAGTTTAGGGGGCATCGGCCCCTACGAGCAGTACTTC.

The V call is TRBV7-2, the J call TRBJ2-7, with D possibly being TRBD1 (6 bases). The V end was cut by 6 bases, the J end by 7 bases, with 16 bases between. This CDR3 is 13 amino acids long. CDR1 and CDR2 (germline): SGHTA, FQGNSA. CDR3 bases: TGTGCCAGCAGACTAGTGGGGGCGAAGGAGCAGTACTTC. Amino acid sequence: CASRLVGAKEQYF.

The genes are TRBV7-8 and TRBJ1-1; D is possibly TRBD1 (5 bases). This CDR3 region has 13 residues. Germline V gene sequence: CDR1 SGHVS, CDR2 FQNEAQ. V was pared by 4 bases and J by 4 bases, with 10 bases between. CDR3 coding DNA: TGTGCCAGCAGCTCCGGGGGGGGCACTGAAGCTTTCTTT. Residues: CASSSGGGTEAFF.

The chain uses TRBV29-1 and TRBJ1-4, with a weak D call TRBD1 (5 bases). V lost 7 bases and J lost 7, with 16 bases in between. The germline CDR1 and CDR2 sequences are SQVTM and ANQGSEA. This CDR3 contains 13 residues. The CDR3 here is CSATTWGPEKLFF. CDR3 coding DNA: TGCAGCGCTACTACCTGGGGCCCTGAAAAACTGTTTTTT.

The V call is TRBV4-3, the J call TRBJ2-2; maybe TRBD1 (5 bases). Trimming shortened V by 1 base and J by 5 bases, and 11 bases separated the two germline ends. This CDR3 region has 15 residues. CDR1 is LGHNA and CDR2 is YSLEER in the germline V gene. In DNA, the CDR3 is TGCGCCAGCAGCCAAGGGGCCAGGACAACCGGGGAGCTGTTTTTT. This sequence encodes CASSQGARTTGELFF.

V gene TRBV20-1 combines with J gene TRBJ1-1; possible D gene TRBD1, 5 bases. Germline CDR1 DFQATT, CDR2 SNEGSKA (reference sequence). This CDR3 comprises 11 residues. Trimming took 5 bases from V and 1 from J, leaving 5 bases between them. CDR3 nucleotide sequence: TGCAGTGCTGGACAGAACACTGAAGCTTTCTTT. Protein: CSAGQNTEAFF.

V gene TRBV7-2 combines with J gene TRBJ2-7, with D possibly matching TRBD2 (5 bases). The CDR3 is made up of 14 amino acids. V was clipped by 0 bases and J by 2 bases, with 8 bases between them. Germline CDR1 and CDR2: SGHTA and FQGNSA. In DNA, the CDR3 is TGTGCCAGCAGCTTAGCAGCGGTGACCTACGAGCAGTACTTC. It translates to CASSLAAVTYEQYF.

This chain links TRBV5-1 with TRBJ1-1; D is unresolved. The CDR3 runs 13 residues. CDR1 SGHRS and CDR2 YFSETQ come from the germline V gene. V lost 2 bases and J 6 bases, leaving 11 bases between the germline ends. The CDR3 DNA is TGCGCCAGCAGCTTTGGAGGGCCCGCTGAAGCTTTCTTT. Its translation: CASSFGGPAEAFF.

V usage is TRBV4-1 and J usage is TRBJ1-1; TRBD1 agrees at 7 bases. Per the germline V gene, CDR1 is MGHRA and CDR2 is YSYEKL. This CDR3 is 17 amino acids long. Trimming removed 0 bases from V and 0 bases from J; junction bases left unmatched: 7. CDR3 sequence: CASSQDNRGGLNTEAFF. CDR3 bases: TGCGCCAGCAGCCAAGATAACAGAGGGGGCTTGAACACTGAAGCTTTCTTT.

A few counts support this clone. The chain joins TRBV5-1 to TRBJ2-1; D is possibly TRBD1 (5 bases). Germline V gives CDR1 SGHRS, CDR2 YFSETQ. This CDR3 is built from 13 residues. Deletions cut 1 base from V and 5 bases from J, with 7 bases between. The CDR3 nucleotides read TGCGCCAGCAGCTTGTCCAGGGACAATGAGCAGTTCTTC. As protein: CASSLSRDNEQFF.

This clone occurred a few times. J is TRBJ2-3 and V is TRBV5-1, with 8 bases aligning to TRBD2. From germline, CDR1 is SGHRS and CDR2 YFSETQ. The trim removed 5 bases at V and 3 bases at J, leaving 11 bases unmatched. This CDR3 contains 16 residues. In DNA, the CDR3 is TGCGCCAGCAGTTGGGGGGCGGGGGGCCCGACAGATACGCAGTATTTT. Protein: CASSWGAGGPTDTQYF.

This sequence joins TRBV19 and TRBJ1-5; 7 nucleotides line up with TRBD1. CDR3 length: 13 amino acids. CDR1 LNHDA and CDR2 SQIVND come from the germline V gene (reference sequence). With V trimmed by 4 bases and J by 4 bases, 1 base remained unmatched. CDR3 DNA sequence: TGTGCCAGTAGTAAGGGACAGAATCAGCCCCAGCATTTT. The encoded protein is CASSKGQNQPQHF.

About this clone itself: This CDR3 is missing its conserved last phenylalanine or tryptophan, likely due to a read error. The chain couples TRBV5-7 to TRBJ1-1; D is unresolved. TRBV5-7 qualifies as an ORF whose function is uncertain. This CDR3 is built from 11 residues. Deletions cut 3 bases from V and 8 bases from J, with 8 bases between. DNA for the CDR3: TGTGCCAGCAGCTATGGGCGGGAAGCTTTCGTT. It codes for CASSYGREAFV.

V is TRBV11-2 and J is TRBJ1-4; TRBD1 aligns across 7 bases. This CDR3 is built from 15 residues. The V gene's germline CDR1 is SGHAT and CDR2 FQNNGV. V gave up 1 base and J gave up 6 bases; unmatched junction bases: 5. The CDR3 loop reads CASSLGSGGYEKLFF. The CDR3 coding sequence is TGTGCCAGCAGCTTAGGCTCAGGGGGTTATGAAAAACTGTTTTTT.